Each of the 27 T cell receptor beta chains below was sequenced from the same sample in a study of blood T cell repertoires in COVID-19. Sequencing used immunoSEQ multiplex PCR; TCRdb keeps in-frame clones, though not all of them. The sample lists more than 85,000 clones, about 85% occurring once. The sequenced material came from peripheral blood. These receptors originate from a human donor in a cohort sampled during active COVID-19.

This clone has just a few counts. V and J are TRBV2 and TRBJ1-5, with a weak D call TRBD1 (5 bases). This CDR3 is built from 16 residues. Germline V gene sequence: CDR1 SNHLY, CDR2 FYNNEI. V lost 6 bases and J lost 0, with 15 bases in between. Here the CDR3 DNA reads TGTGCCAGCAGAAGGGGAGGATCAGCTAGCAATCAGCCCCAGCATTTT. It yields the protein CASRRGGSASNQPQHF.

In this sample, this clone turned up once. V usage is TRBV14 and J usage is TRBJ1-1, with D possibly TRBD1 on 5 matching bases. The CDR3 extends over 13 amino acids. Germline V gene lookup returns CDR1 SGHDN and CDR2 FVKESK. With 1 base removed from V and 8 bases from J, the gap between germline ends came to 11 bases. The CDR3, as DNA: TGTGCCAGCAGCCAAGGGGGGGATTACGAAGCTTTCTTT. It specifies CASSQGGDYEAFF.

The V and J genes are TRBV7-8 and TRBJ1-1, with 7 nucleotides matching TRBD1. Germline lookup yields CDR1 SGHVS and CDR2 FQNEAQ. With 0 bases clipped from V and 1 base from J, the junction kept 8 bases outside the gene matches. The CDR3 length is 17 residues. CDR3 in amino acids: CASSLADRKGSNTEAFF. Here the CDR3 DNA reads TGTGCCAGCAGCTTAGCGGACAGGAAGGGTTCGAACACTGAAGCTTTCTTT.

V and J are TRBV7-2 and TRBJ1-3, with no clear D. The germline V gene encodes CDR1 SGHTA and CDR2 FQGNSA. Trimming cost V 1 base and J 3 bases, with 10 bases left between them. This CDR3 has 15 amino acids. CDR3 in DNA: TGTGCCAGCAGCTTAGAGCGTCATTTTGGAAACACCATATATTTT. Translated, it gives CASSLERHFGNTIYF.

The CDR3 loop reads CAISADSTGNTIYF. The DNA for the CDR3 is TGTGCCATCAGCGCTGACTCAACTGGAAACACCATATATTTT. V usage is TRBV10-3 and J usage is TRBJ1-3, with D hard to call. The CDR3 spans 14 residues. CDR1 is ENHRY, CDR2 SYGVKD, per germline. Trimming stripped 6 bases from V and 2 bases from J, with 11 bases between.

Concerning this clone: Distinct nucleotide sequences in the sample also encode this CDR3. This chain joins TRBV29-1 and TRBJ2-7; 10 bases map to TRBD1. This CDR3 is built from 13 residues. Per germline, CDR1 SQVTM and CDR2 ANQGSEA. After removal of 6 bases from V and 4 bases from J, the junction contained 6 bases not matched to a gene. The DNA for the CDR3 is TGCAGCGTGACCCGGGACAGGGGATACGAGCAGTACTTC. It encodes CSVTRDRGYEQYF.

This clone was recorded once. The gene calls are TRBV7-9 and TRBJ1-5, with D possibly being TRBD1 (6 bases). Germline values: CDR1 SEHNR, CDR2 FQNEAQ (reference sequence). The CDR3 totals 14 residues. Deletions cut 4 bases from V and 1 base from J, with 8 bases between. This CDR3 is CASSSTGSNQPQHF. The CDR3 DNA reads TGTGCCAGCAGCTCCACAGGGAGCAATCAGCCCCAGCATTTT.

The chain has TRBV27 and TRBJ2-3, with D possibly matching TRBD2 (5 bases). Trimming left V 3 bases short and J 2 bases short, with 9 bases between. CDR3 size: 14 residues. Germline V lookup: CDR1 MNHEY, CDR2 SMNVEV (reference sequence). DNA of the CDR3: TGTGCCAGCAGTTTGGACTCATACACAGATACGCAGTATTTT. Translating gives CASSLDSYTDTQYF.

The chain joins TRBV12-5 to TRBJ2-2, with TRBD2 identical over 7 bases. The CDR3 is 17 amino acids. Looked up from germline, CDR1 is LGHNT and CDR2 is FRNRAP. The trim removed 0 bases at V and 2 bases at J, leaving 6 bases unmatched. As DNA, the CDR3 is TGTGCTAGTGGTTTGGTACGGGGAGGGCCAAACACCGGGGAGCTGTTTTTT. It translates to CASGLVRGGPNTGELFF.

The rearrangement links TRBV20-1 to TRBJ2-7, with 9 positions matching TRBD1. CDR3 length equals 11 residues. The junction had 9 bases not matched to a gene; V was cut back by 7 bases and J by 11 bases. Germline CDR1 is DFQATT and CDR2 is SNEGSKA (reference sequence). Written as DNA, the CDR3 is TGCAGTGTTCCGGGACAGGGCCCTAAGTACTTC. Translation: CSVPGQGPKYF.

This clone was seen a few times. The J gene is TRBJ1-1, the V gene TRBV10-2, with D possibly matching TRBD1 (5 bases). CDR1 is WSHSY, CDR2 SAAADI, per germline. V was pared by 6 bases and J by 1 base, with 9 bases between. The CDR3 extends over 13 amino acids. The DNA of the CDR3 is TGCGCCAGCAGGGTTGGACAGAACACTGAAGCTTTCTTT. Protein product: CASRVGQNTEAFF.

DNA for the CDR3: TGTGCCAGCAGTCCCCCCGCGCTCTATGAAAAACTGTTTTTT. Translation gives CASSPPALYEKLFF. The V and J genes are TRBV2 and TRBJ1-4; unclear D gene. The length of the CDR3 is 14 residues. Trimming removed 5 bases at V and 6 bases at J, with 13 bases between. Germline V gives CDR1 SNHLY, CDR2 FYNNEI.

The chain couples TRBV3-1 (or the pseudogene TRBV3-2) to TRBJ2-1; D is ambiguous. CDR3 length equals 15 residues. Trimming cost V 2 bases and J 7 bases, with 15 bases left between them. Germline V gene data show CDR1 as LGHDT and CDR2 as YNNKEL (reference sequence). As DNA, the CDR3 is TGTGCCAGCAGCCAATACATCCCTGGCGGAAATGAGCAGTTCTTC. It yields the protein CASSQYIPGGNEQFF.

The chain couples TRBV28 to TRBJ2-1; TRBD1 might be the D (5 bases). This CDR3 contains 10 residues. Germline V lookup: CDR1 MDHEN, CDR2 SYDVKM. The CDR3 region is CATEYNEQFF. The CDR3 DNA follows: TGTGCGACAGAGTACAATGAGCAGTTCTTC. Complete variable domain (other parts from reference TRBV28 and TRBJ2-1): DVKVTQSSRYLVKRTGEKVFLECVQDMDHENMFWYRQDPGLGLRLIYFSYDVKMKEKGDIPEGYSVSREKKERFSLILESASTNQTSMYLCATEYNEQFFGPGTRLTVL.

The V and J genes are TRBV10-3 and TRBJ2-1; 7 positions agree with TRBD1. After removal of 6 bases from V and 4 bases from J, the junction contained 3 bases not matched to a gene. The CDR3 is made up of 13 amino acids. Germline CDR1 is ENHRY and CDR2 is SYGVKD. The CDR3, as DNA: TGTGCCATCAGCGGGACAGCTTACAATGAGCAGTTCTTC. Protein sequence: CAISGTAYNEQFF.

This chain uses TRBV4-3 with TRBJ1-5, with D perhaps matching TRBD1 (5 bases). This CDR3 comprises 13 residues. Trimming removed 0 bases from V and 9 bases from J, with 9 bases in between. Looked up from germline, CDR1 is LGHNA and CDR2 is YSLEER. The DNA for the CDR3 is TGCGCCAGCAGCCAAGATCTGGGGCCGCCCCAGCATTTT. Translating it yields CASSQDLGPPQHF.

This clone was detected only a few times. The chain couples TRBV4-1 to TRBJ1-5; D call uncertain. Germline CDR1 MGHRA, CDR2 YSYEKL. The CDR3 covers 16 residues. The germline V and J ends were trimmed by 0 bases and 3 bases, with 12 bases remaining between them. This chain's CDR3 is CASSQDQSQSNQPQHF. The CDR3 DNA follows: TGCGCCAGCAGCCAAGATCAGTCGCAGTCCAATCAGCCCCAGCATTTT.

The V and J genes are TRBV4-1 and TRBJ2-1; 8 bases align to TRBD2. CDR3 length equals 16 residues. Looked up from germline, CDR1 is MGHRA and CDR2 is YSYEKL. With 0 bases clipped from V and 7 bases from J, the junction kept 8 bases outside the gene matches. CDR3 in amino acids: CASSQEGTRGINEQFF. CDR3 coding DNA: TGCGCCAGCAGCCAAGAGGGGACTAGAGGGATTAATGAGCAGTTCTTC.

This chain connects TRBV5-3 to TRBJ2-7, with D tentatively TRBD1 (7 bases). TRBV5-3 is known as an ORF, though its function is uncertain. Between the trimmed V and J ends, which lost 8 bases and 2 bases, there was a span of 14 bases. The CDR3 extends over 13 amino acids. CDR3 in DNA: TGTGCCAGTCCCAGGGGGGCGCCCTACGAGCAGTACTTC. Translation: CASPRGAPYEQYF.

The gene calls are TRBV2 and TRBJ2-3, with D hard to call. The germline V gene has CDR1 SNHLY and CDR2 FYNNEI. This CDR3 is built from 16 residues. Trimming shortened V by 6 bases and J by 0 bases, and 16 bases separated the two germline ends. The CDR3 spells CASSPSRSVSTDTQYF. The DNA of the CDR3 is TGTGCCAGCAGCCCTTCGCGGAGCGTCAGCACAGATACGCAGTATTTT. Using reference TRBV2 and TRBJ2-3 for the parts outside the CDR3, the full variable domain is EPEVTQTPSHQVTQMGQEVILRCVPISNHLYFYWYRQILGQKVEFLVSFYNNEISEKSEIFDDQFSVERPDGSNFTLKIRSTKLEDSAMYFCASSPSRSVSTDTQYFGPGTRLTVL.

The gene calls are TRBV4-1 and TRBJ2-3; a possible D gene is TRBD1 (6 bases). V lost 3 bases and J lost 0, with 13 bases in between. CDR1 is MGHRA and CDR2 is YSYEKL in the germline V gene. CDR3 size: 16 residues. CDR3 region: CASSHENRASTDTQYF. The CDR3 coding sequence is TGCGCCAGCAGCCATGAAAACAGGGCTAGCACAGATACGCAGTATTTT.

This chain connects TRBV7-3 to TRBJ2-3; possible D gene TRBD2, 6 bases. Deletions cut 1 base from V and 0 bases from J, with 14 bases between. Germline lookup yields CDR1 SGHTA and CDR2 FQGTGA. The CDR3 loop spans 17 amino acids. The CDR3 DNA reads TGTGCCAGCAGCTTAAACCCGGGACTTATTAGCACAGATACGCAGTATTTT. Amino acids: CASSLNPGLISTDTQYF.

This chain links TRBV9 with TRBJ2-3, with 8 positions matching TRBD2. Germline V lookup: CDR1 SGDLS, CDR2 YYNGEE. This CDR3 has 16 residues. Trimming took 0 bases from V and 6 from J; bases not matched to a gene: 9. CDR3 coding DNA: TGTGCCAGCAGCGTAGTGGGGCGGGGGGCGGTTGATACGCAGTATTTT. Translated: CASSVVGRGAVDTQYF.

This chain's CDR3 is CASRGNGQGNQPQHF. CDR3 nucleotide sequence: TGTGCCAGCAGAGGGAACGGACAGGGCAATCAGCCCCAGCATTTT. The V and J genes are TRBV28 and TRBJ1-5; 7 bases match TRBD1. V trimming: 6 bases; J trimming: 2 bases; junction bases outside the gene matches: 7. The CDR3 loop spans 15 amino acids. Looked up from germline, CDR1 is MDHEN and CDR2 is SYDVKM.

CDR3 loop: CASSLLGLAGGHEQFF. The DNA for the CDR3 is TGTGCCAGCAGCTTACTAGGGTTGGCGGGAGGGCATGAGCAGTTCTTC. The genes are TRBV7-2 and TRBJ2-1; 9 bases are shared with TRBD2. CDR1 and CDR2 from the germline V gene are SGHTA and FQGNSA. The junction had 10 bases not matched to a gene; V was cut back by 2 bases and J by 8 bases. This CDR3 region has 16 residues.

DNA for the CDR3: TGCGCCAGCAGCTCCACGGGACAGGCTGGGGCCAACGTCCTGACTTTC. Translated: CASSSTGQAGANVLTF. V usage is TRBV5-1 and J usage is TRBJ2-6, with 8 positions matching TRBD1. Germline-derived CDR1 and CDR2 are SGHRS and YFSETQ. This CDR3 contains 16 residues. V trimming: 3 bases; J trimming: 2 bases; junction bases outside the gene matches: 4.

The rearrangement joins TRBV7-8 to TRBJ2-7, with TRBD1 matching 7 bases. This CDR3 is built from 15 residues. Germline CDR1 reads SGHVS; CDR2 reads FQNEAQ. Losses at the gene ends were 5 bases for V and 0 bases for J; bases not matched to a gene: 7. DNA for the CDR3: TGTGCCAGCAGCCATGAGGGGGCTAGCTCCTACGAGCAGTACTTC. It specifies CASSHEGASSYEQYF.